Below, one TCR beta chain is given with its context. V was clipped by 0 bases and J by 0 bases; unmatched bases: 8. CDR3 length: 20 amino acids. Germline V CDR1 and CDR2: WSHSY, SAAADI. These data come from a study of blood T cell repertoires in COVID-19. Overall study context: Sites across the United States, Italy and Spain contributed samples from acute and convalescent COVID-19.

Method: immunoSEQ multiplex PCR; TCRdb's copy keeps in-frame clones and lacks some. This sample has about 300,000 clones, with around 88% found just once. Specimen: peripheral blood. This TCR was sampled from a woman in her 30s who had recovered from COVID-19. The chain has TRBV10-2 and TRBJ1-6; TRBD1 agrees at 10 bases. The CDR3 coding sequence is TGCGCCAGCAGTGAGTCTAGGCTGACAGGGGGCGTCTCCTATAATTCACCCCTCCACTTT. This gives the protein CASSESRLTGGVSYNSPLHF.